The 12 T cell receptor beta chains reported below all come from one sample, sequenced in a study of blood T cells in healthy people across ages (dated by TCRdb to between 2015 and 2016). Library method: 5' RACE. Sequencing was performed on an Illumina HiSeq 2500. A second PCR of about 6 to 12 cycles was run with a J-beta primer mix and a sample-barcoded 5' primer. TCRdb reprocessing: public reads trimmed at Q25 with fastp, clones called with MiXCR, in-frame beta chains kept. For every CDR3 protein sequence, its rows merge into one entry that carries the most common genes and DNA. For this sample the table gives roughly 730,000 distinct CDR3 sequences, of which approximately 53% were detected only once. The ten largest clones take up about 26% of the sample. The sample comprised blood. These receptors were collected from a man in his forties in good health.

This clonotype was seen a handful of times. The CDR3 nucleotides are TGTGCCAGCAGCGGGACAGGGATCTTCTCTGGGGCCAACGTCCTGACTTTC. Translated: CASSGTGIFSGANVLTF. This chain connects TRBV7-8 to TRBJ2-6; 9 positions match TRBD1. This CDR3 region has 17 residues. Germline V CDR1 and CDR2: SGHVS, FQNEAQ. V shed 5 bases and J 0 bases; nucleotides not matched to a gene: 5.

This clonotype has just a few counts. This chain joins TRBV7-8 and TRBJ2-7; D is possibly TRBD2 (6 bases). The DNA end lines up better with TRBJ2-5; the J call may be wrong. This CDR3 has 14 residues. Germline V CDR1 and CDR2: SGHVS, FQNEAQ. The CDR3 spells CASSLMSGRETQYF. CDR3 coding DNA: TGTGCCAGCAGCTTAATGTCAGGGAGGGAGACCCAGTACTTC.

Turning to this clonotype: Just one base apart from a much larger clone, this may be a read error. V and J are TRBV20-1 and TRBJ2-5; 7 bases line up with TRBD2. The germline gives CDR1 DFQATT, CDR2 SNEGSKA (reference sequence). This CDR3 has 12 amino acids. Trimming removed 2 bases from V and 11 bases from J; junction bases left unmatched: 8. The CDR3 nucleotides are TGCAGTGCTAGACTCGCGGGAGAGCTGCAGTACTTC. Translated, it gives CSARLAGELQYF.

J is TRBJ2-5 and V is TRBV13, with D tentatively TRBD2 (7 bases). Germline V lookup: CDR1 PRHDT, CDR2 FYEKMQ (reference sequence). Trimming shortened V by 3 bases and J by 5 bases, and 13 bases separated the two germline ends. The CDR3 consists of 14 residues. CDR3 region: CASSFGGGSETQYF. CDR3 nucleotides: TGTGCCAGCAGCTTTGGGGGGGGCAGCGAGACCCAGTACTTC.

V and J are TRBV7-2 and TRBJ2-3; D not resolved. Germline CDR1 reads SGHTA; CDR2 reads FQGNSA. The V end lost 5 bases, the J end lost 1 base, and 10 bases lay between the germline ends. The length of the CDR3 is 14 residues. CDR3 bases: TGTGCCAGCAGCCTTCCGGCTGGCACAGATACGCAGTATTTT. Its protein product is CASSLPAGTDTQYF.

The rearrangement joins TRBV25-1 to TRBJ1-2; TRBD1 matches 10 bases. The germline V gene encodes CDR1 MGHDK and CDR2 SYGVNS. The CDR3 spans 13 residues. V was clipped by 4 bases and J by 7 bases; unmatched bases: 3. The CDR3, as DNA: TGTGCCAGCAGTGGGACAGGGGGTTCTGGCTACACCTTC. Its translation is CASSGTGGSGYTF.

This clonotype was counted between two and nine times. The chain combines TRBV6-1 with TRBJ2-3, with TRBD2 matching over 8 bases. The trim removed 7 bases at V and 8 bases at J, leaving 5 bases unmatched. The CDR3 spans 12 residues. The germline V gene encodes CDR1 MNHNS and CDR2 SASEGT. CDR3: CASTAGRVTQYF. The CDR3 bases are TGTGCCAGCACCGCCGGGAGGGTTACGCAGTATTTT.

The chain couples TRBV11-2 to TRBJ2-3; TRBD1 matches 9 bases. The CDR3 extends over 16 amino acids. Germline trimming cut 5 bases from V and 0 bases from J; bases unmatched to any gene: 6. Germline CDR1 reads SGHAT; CDR2 reads FQNNGV. Here the CDR3 reads CASSKGTGHSTDTQYF. The CDR3 bases are TGTGCCAGCAGCAAAGGGACAGGGCACAGCACAGATACGCAGTATTTT.

V gene TRBV28 combines with J gene TRBJ1-1; D might be TRBD1 (5 bases). V was trimmed by 8 bases and J by 4 bases, leaving 14 bases between them. CDR1 is MDHEN and CDR2 is SYDVKM in the germline V gene. CDR3 length: 13 residues. The CDR3 nucleotides are TGTGCCAGCGGGGTCACAGGTCTCACTGAAGCTTTCTTT. It yields the protein CASGVTGLTEAFF.

There are a few counts of this clonotype. J is TRBJ2-7 and V is TRBV20-1; tentatively, D is TRBD2 (5 bases). The length of the CDR3 is 11 residues. Trimming removed 6 bases from V and 4 bases from J, with 10 bases in between. Germline V lookup: CDR1 DFQATT, CDR2 SNEGSKA (reference sequence). CDR3 sequence: CSAQLGYEQYF. The CDR3 bases are TGCAGTGCCCAACTAGGATACGAGCAGTACTTC.

The CDR3 is CASSREGLAEQFF. As DNA, the CDR3 is TGTGCCAGCAGTCGCGAGGGACTAGCCGAGCAGTTCTTC. The chain has TRBV28 and TRBJ2-1; 9 nucleotides match TRBD2. Germline V gene data show CDR1 as MDHEN and CDR2 as SYDVKM. The V segment lost 5 bases and the J segment 10 bases; nucleotides outside the gene matches: 6. This CDR3 region has 13 residues.

This chain joins TRBV2 and TRBJ1-5; D remains ambiguous. Germline-derived CDR1 and CDR2 are SNHLY and FYNNEI. V was clipped by 7 bases and J by 4 bases, with 8 bases between them. The CDR3 has 12 amino acids. The CDR3 region has the DNA TGTGCCAGCATGAGGGCAAATCAGCCCCAGCATTTT. Its protein is CASMRANQPQHF.